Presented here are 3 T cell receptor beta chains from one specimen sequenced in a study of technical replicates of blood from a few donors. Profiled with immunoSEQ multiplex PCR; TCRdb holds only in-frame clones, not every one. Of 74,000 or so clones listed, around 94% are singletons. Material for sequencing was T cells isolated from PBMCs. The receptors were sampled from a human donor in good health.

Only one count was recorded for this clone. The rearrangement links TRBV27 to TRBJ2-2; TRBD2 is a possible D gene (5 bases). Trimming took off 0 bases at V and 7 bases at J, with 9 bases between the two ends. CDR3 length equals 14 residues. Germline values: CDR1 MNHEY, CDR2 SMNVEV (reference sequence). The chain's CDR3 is CASSLSGSIGELFF. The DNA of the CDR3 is TGTGCCAGCAGTTTATCAGGGAGTATCGGGGAGCTGTTTTTT.

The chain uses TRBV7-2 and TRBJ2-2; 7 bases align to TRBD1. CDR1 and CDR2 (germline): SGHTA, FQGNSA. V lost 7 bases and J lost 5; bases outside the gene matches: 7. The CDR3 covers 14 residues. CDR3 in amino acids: CASTLTGWTGELFF. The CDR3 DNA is TGTGCCAGCACCTTGACAGGGTGGACCGGGGAGCTGTTTTTT.

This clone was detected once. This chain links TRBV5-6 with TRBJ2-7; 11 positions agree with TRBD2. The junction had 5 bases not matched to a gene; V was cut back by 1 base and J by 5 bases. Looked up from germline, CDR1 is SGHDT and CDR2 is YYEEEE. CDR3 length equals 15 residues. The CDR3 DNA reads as TGTGCCAGCAGCTTGTTAGCGGGAGGGCCCCACGAGCAGTACTTC. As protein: CASSLLAGGPHEQYF.